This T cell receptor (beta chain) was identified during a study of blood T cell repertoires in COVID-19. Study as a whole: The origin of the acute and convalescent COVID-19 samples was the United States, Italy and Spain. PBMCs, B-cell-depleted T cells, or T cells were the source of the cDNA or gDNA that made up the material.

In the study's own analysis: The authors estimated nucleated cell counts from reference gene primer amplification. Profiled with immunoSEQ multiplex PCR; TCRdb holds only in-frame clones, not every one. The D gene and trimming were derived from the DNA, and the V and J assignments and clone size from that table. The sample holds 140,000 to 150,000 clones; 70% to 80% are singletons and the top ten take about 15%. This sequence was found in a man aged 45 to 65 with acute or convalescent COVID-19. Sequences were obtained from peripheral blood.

In nucleotides, the CDR3 is TGTGCCAGCACCCATTTTACAGATAACTATGGCTACACCTTC. Amino acid sequence: CASTHFTDNYGYTF. V is TRBV28 and J is TRBJ1-2, with D unresolved. Trimming shortened V by 7 bases and J by 1 base, and 13 bases separated the two germline ends. This CDR3 contains 14 residues. CDR1 MDHEN and CDR2 SYDVKM come from the germline V gene.